The 25 T cell receptor beta chains below come from one sample, sequenced in a study of blood T cell repertoires in COVID-19. Libraries were prepared by immunoSEQ multiplex PCR; TCRdb keeps only in-frame clonotypes and omits some of them. Of about 80,000 clones in the sample, approximately 80% are singletons; the top ten hold just over 35%. The specimen sequenced was peripheral blood. These receptors came from a woman in her seventies with acute or convalescent COVID-19.

The gene calls are TRBV7-9 and TRBJ2-7; the D gene is possibly TRBD1 (6 bases). Germline CDR1 SEHNR, CDR2 FQNEAQ (reference sequence). Trimming took 3 bases from V and 3 from J, leaving 9 bases between them. This CDR3 region has 13 residues. The CDR3 loop is CASSLSQGYEQYF. CDR3 coding DNA: TGTGCCAGCAGCTTGTCACAGGGCTACGAGCAGTACTTC.

CDR3 bases: TGTGCCATCAGTGATATGCGTGTAGCGGGAGGTTATTCAGATACGCAGTATTTT. Translated: CAISDMRVAGGYSDTQYF. The chain employs TRBV10-3 and TRBJ2-3, with 10 bases fitting TRBD2. V trimming: 3 bases; J trimming: 4 bases; junction bases outside the gene matches: 13. This CDR3 contains 18 residues. Germline V gene data show CDR1 as ENHRY and CDR2 as SYGVKD.

The J gene is TRBJ1-5, the V gene TRBV19; TRBD1 is a possible D gene (5 bases). CDR3 size: 15 residues. Trimming took off 1 base at V and 1 base at J, with 8 bases between the two ends. The germline V gene encodes CDR1 LNHDA and CDR2 SQIVND (reference sequence). The CDR3 loop reads CASSIGGASNQPQHF. The CDR3 region has the DNA TGTGCCAGTAGTATAGGGGGCGCAAGCAATCAGCCCCAGCATTTT.

The chain carries TRBV18 and TRBJ2-3; 8 bases fit TRBD1. There are 16 residues in the CDR3. The junction had 6 bases not matched to a gene; V was cut back by 4 bases and J by 0 bases. In germline, CDR1 is KGHSH, CDR2 LQKENI. CDR3 in DNA: TGTGCCAGCTCACTTGGCAGGGGGCTAAGCACAGATACGCAGTATTTT. Its translation is CASSLGRGLSTDTQYF.

The V call is TRBV19, the J call TRBJ2-7; 8 bases align to TRBD1. J gave up 0 bases and V 5 bases, and 9 bases lay outside the gene matches. The germline CDR1 and CDR2 sequences are LNHDA and SQIVND (reference sequence). CDR3 size: 16 residues. Here the CDR3 DNA reads TGTGCCAGTAGTCCTGGGACAGGCCGGAGCTCCTACGAGCAGTACTTC. Residues: CASSPGTGRSSYEQYF.

The chain combines TRBV11-3 with TRBJ2-7; 10 bases line up with TRBD2. J lost 5 bases, V lost 5 bases, and 6 bases had no gene match. The germline V gene has CDR1 SGHNT and CDR2 YENEEA. This CDR3 contains 14 residues. CDR3: CASSRGLAANEQYF. The CDR3 DNA reads TGTGCCAGCAGCAGAGGACTAGCGGCTAACGAGCAGTACTTC.

This clone was observed a handful of times. The rearrangement links TRBV27 to TRBJ2-7, with D perhaps TRBD2 (6 bases). CDR1 MNHEY and CDR2 SMNVEV come from the germline V gene (reference sequence). V dropped 6 bases and J dropped 5 bases, with 20 bases sitting between them. The CDR3 sequence is 15 residues long. The CDR3, as DNA: TGTGCCAGCAGCGAGAACTCGGGAGTTCGAAACGAGCAGTACTTC. It specifies CASSENSGVRNEQYF.

The chain couples TRBV30 to TRBJ1-6; no clear D. The CDR3 extends over 18 amino acids. Trimming took 2 bases from V and 0 from J, leaving 17 bases between them. Germline CDR1 is GTSNPN and CDR2 is SVGIG (reference sequence). The CDR3 loop is CAWSTFVLLSSYNSPLHF. CDR3 in DNA: TGTGCCTGGAGTACTTTTGTCTTGTTGAGCTCCTATAATTCACCCCTCCACTTT.

V gene TRBV19 combines with J gene TRBJ2-1; 14 bases fit TRBD2. The ends lost 4 bases at V and 7 bases at J; junction bases unmatched: 6. Germline V gene sequence: CDR1 LNHDA, CDR2 SQIVND (reference sequence). The CDR3 totals 16 residues. In DNA form, the CDR3 reads TGTGCCAGTAGTAGCCCGGGACTAGCGGGAGTTAATGAGCAGTTCTTC. Translation: CASSSPGLAGVNEQFF.

The chain combines TRBV30 with TRBJ1-2; D gene ambiguous. This CDR3 has 12 amino acids. From germline, CDR1 is GTSNPN and CDR2 SVGIG (reference sequence). Trimming took off 5 bases at V and 0 bases at J, with 7 bases between the two ends. CDR3: CAWSFANYGYTF. The CDR3 bases are TGTGCCTGGTCGTTCGCTAACTATGGCTACACCTTC.

J is TRBJ1-1 and V is TRBV6-1; unclear D gene. V lost 2 bases and J lost 0, with 7 bases in between. CDR3 size: 14 residues. In germline, CDR1 is MNHNS, CDR2 SASEGT. CDR3 region: CASSERSLNTEAFF. The CDR3 DNA is TGTGCCAGCAGTGAACGGTCACTGAACACTGAAGCTTTCTTT.

The chain links TRBV12-3 or TRBV12-4 to TRBJ2-2; 7 bases fit TRBD2. J lost 3 bases, V lost 10 bases, and 5 bases had no gene match. This CDR3 comprises 13 residues. The CDR3 here is CATTSAHTGELFF. In DNA, the CDR3 is TGTGCCACAACTAGCGCGCACACCGGGGAGCTGTTTTTT.

There are a few counts of this clone. The chain uses TRBV5-1 and TRBJ2-2, with 7 bases that match TRBD1. There are 14 residues in the CDR3. CDR1 and CDR2 (germline): SGHRS, YFSETQ. The J segment lost 3 bases and the V segment lost 5 bases, leaving 4 bases of the junction unmatched. CDR3 sequence reads: CASRTGWDTGELFF. CDR3 DNA sequence: TGCGCCAGCAGGACAGGGTGGGACACCGGGGAGCTGTTTTTT.

The chain links TRBV3-1 (or the pseudogene TRBV3-2) to TRBJ2-1; D gene uncertain. V lost 3 bases to trimming and J lost 4 bases, with 16 bases between them. In germline, CDR1 is LGHDT, CDR2 YNNKEL (reference sequence). The CDR3 totals 16 residues. DNA for the CDR3: TGTGCCAGCAGCCAGGTAAATAGCAGAATGTACAATGAGCAGTTCTTC. Translated, it gives CASSQVNSRMYNEQFF.

This sequence joins TRBV11-3 and TRBJ2-2, with no clear D. Trimming removed 4 bases at V and 5 bases at J, with 5 bases between. The CDR3 has 12 residues. Germline-derived CDR1 and CDR2 are SGHNT and YENEEA. The CDR3 region is CASSSRTGELFF. As DNA, the CDR3 is TGTGCCAGCAGCTCCCGTACCGGGGAGCTGTTTTTT.

The chain combines TRBV5-6 with TRBJ2-7, with 8 bases fitting TRBD2. Germline CDR1 and CDR2: SGHDT and YYEEEE. This CDR3 contains 17 residues. With 4 bases clipped from V and 2 bases from J, the junction kept 14 bases outside the gene matches. CDR3: CASSPQGAGVQPYEQYF. CDR3 bases: TGTGCCAGCAGCCCACAGGGAGCGGGAGTTCAACCCTACGAGCAGTACTTC.

This chain connects TRBV24-1 to TRBJ2-5, with TRBD1 identical over 10 bases. The V gene end was trimmed by 0 bases and the J gene end by 5 bases; junction bases not matched to a gene: 11. Looked up from germline, CDR1 is KGHDR and CDR2 is SFDVKD. This CDR3 has 18 amino acids. CDR3 coding DNA: TGTGCCACCAGTGATTTGCCCGGAGGACAGGGGGTGTATGAGACCCAGTACTTC. Translation: CATSDLPGGQGVYETQYF.

The rearrangement links TRBV5-1 to TRBJ1-2, with TRBD1 matching over 8 bases. The germline CDR1 and CDR2 sequences are SGHRS and YFSETQ. This CDR3 comprises 15 residues. The V and J ends lost 3 bases and 4 bases, in that order; junction bases with no gene match: 8. DNA of the CDR3: TGCGCCAGCAGCTCGACAGGGGAGGTTGGCTATGGCTACACCTTC. Its protein is CASSSTGEVGYGYTF.

This chain uses TRBV19 with TRBJ1-1; 7 bases are a match to TRBD1. This CDR3 comprises 12 residues. The V segment lost 8 bases and the J segment 4 bases; nucleotides outside the gene matches: 4. Germline CDR1 LNHDA, CDR2 SQIVND (reference sequence). CDR3 in amino acids: CASCRDSTEAFF. The CDR3 coding sequence is TGTGCCAGTTGCCGGGACAGCACTGAAGCTTTCTTT.

This rearrangement joins TRBV10-1 to TRBJ2-1, with 8 bases that match TRBD1. The CDR3 runs to 16 residues. Trimming removed 0 bases from V and 5 bases from J; junction bases left unmatched: 6. Germline CDR1 WNHNN, CDR2 SYGVQD (reference sequence). The CDR3 protein is CASSESGTGPNNEQFF. CDR3 coding DNA: TGCGCCAGCAGTGAGTCGGGGACAGGCCCCAACAATGAGCAGTTCTTC.

CDR3 sequence (DNA): TGCGCCAGCAGCTTGGCTACAGGGTCTATGAACACTGAAGCTTTCTTT. Translation: CASSLATGSMNTEAFF. V gene TRBV5-1 combines with J gene TRBJ1-1; D perhaps matches TRBD1 (6 bases). Trimming took 0 bases from V and 0 from J, leaving 12 bases between them. From germline, CDR1 is SGHRS and CDR2 YFSETQ. This CDR3 is 16 amino acids long. Looking up the rest from reference TRBV5-1 and TRBJ1-1 gives the full variable domain: KAGVTQTPRYLIKTRGQQVTLSCSPISGHRSVSWYQQTPGQGLQFLFEYFSETQRNKGNFPGRFSGRQFSNSRSEMNVSTLELGDSALYLCASSLATGSMNTEAFFGQGTRLTVV.

The CDR3 reads CASSDGIVNEQFF. Here the CDR3 DNA reads TGTGCCAGCAGTGACGGGATCGTCAATGAGCAGTTCTTC. This chain joins TRBV25-1 and TRBJ2-1; D is possibly TRBD2 (5 bases). Per the germline V gene, CDR1 is MGHDK and CDR2 is SYGVNS. This CDR3 region has 13 residues. The V and J ends lost 3 bases and 6 bases respectively, with 9 bases between them.

This clone was observed a single time. The chain uses TRBV5-1 and TRBJ2-3, with 12 bases that match TRBD2. Germline V gene sequence: CDR1 SGHRS, CDR2 YFSETQ. This CDR3 has 16 residues. Trimming cost V 2 bases and J 8 bases; bases outside gene matches: 9. For the CDR3, the DNA is TGCGCCAGCAGCTTAGGTGCTAGCGGGAGGGCCGTTACGCAGTATTTT. Translated, it gives CASSLGASGRAVTQYF.

The count of this clone is one. This chain links TRBV7-2 with TRBJ1-5; D gene ambiguous. Looked up from germline, CDR1 is SGHTA and CDR2 is FQGNSA. V lost 4 bases, J lost 7 bases, and 17 bases lay in between. This CDR3 region has 15 residues. CDR3 sequence: CASSYSSGVGQPQHF. The CDR3 DNA sequence: TGTGCCAGCAGCTACTCCTCCGGGGTCGGGCAGCCCCAGCATTTT.

The rearrangement joins TRBV30 to TRBJ1-1; TRBD1 agrees at 7 bases. Looked up from germline, CDR1 is GTSNPN and CDR2 is SVGIG (reference sequence). Trimming took 5 bases from V and 1 from J; bases not matched to a gene: 7. The CDR3 sequence is 14 residues long. CDR3 sequence: CAWDWGQSNTEAFF. The CDR3 DNA reads TGTGCCTGGGACTGGGGACAGTCGAACACTGAAGCTTTCTTT.